The entry that follows covers one TCR beta chain sequence. The CDR3 runs to 18 residues. With 4 bases removed from V and 1 base from J, the gap between germline ends came to 19 bases. CDR1 MDHEN and CDR2 SYDVKM come from the germline V gene. Some clones are missing from TCRdb's copy, which holds only in-frame ones; the method was immunoSEQ multiplex PCR. The data hold roughly 11,000 clones, with approximately 70% observed a single time. This specimen belongs to a study of T cell repertoires in urothelial bladder cancer. Sequenced sample: tumor-infiltrating cells from bladder cancer. This sequence was found in a human donor with a benign inflammatory bladder lesion. The chain links TRBV28 to TRBJ2-2; D is possibly TRBD1 (6 bases). The CDR3 loop is CASSSGQFPSLNTGELFF. The CDR3 DNA sequence: TGTGCCAGCAGTTCCGGACAGTTCCCGAGTTTGAACACCGGGGAGCTGTTTTTT.